The 32 T cell receptor beta chains presented below share a single source sample, sequenced in a study of Tregs in tolerant kidney transplant recipients. Clones were read by immunoSEQ multiplex PCR, and TCRdb kept only the in-frame ones, dropping some. This table holds tens of thousands of clones, less than 95% found once. Sequenced material: Tregs from blood. The receptors were sampled from a human donor in good health.

The chain uses TRBV7-6 and TRBJ2-5, with D possibly TRBD1 on 5 matching bases. The CDR3 is 15 residues long. Germline lookup yields CDR1 SGHVS and CDR2 FNYEAQ. The V gene lost 1 base and the J gene lost 7 bases, with 16 bases spanning the gap. CDR3 coding DNA: TGTGCCAGCAGCTTAGGGGGCCCAGGGATGACGACCCAGTACTTC. Its protein product is CASSLGGPGMTTQYF.

This chain joins TRBV5-1 and TRBJ1-5; perhaps TRBD1 as D (5 bases). V was shortened by 4 bases and J by 7 bases, with 12 bases between the two germline ends. This CDR3 spans 13 amino acids. Germline V lookup: CDR1 SGHRS, CDR2 YFSETQ. As DNA, the CDR3 is TGCGCCAGCAGCCGGGACCCAGACCAGCCCCAGCATTTT. This translates into CASSRDPDQPQHF.

The count of this clone is one. This chain uses TRBV5-1 with TRBJ2-7, with D possibly being TRBD1 or TRBD2 (5 bases each). Trimming shortened V by 0 bases and J by 4 bases, and 11 bases separated the two germline ends. The CDR3 has 14 amino acids. Germline CDR1 and CDR2: SGHRS and YFSETQ. CDR3: CASSLEPGPYEQYF. Written as DNA, the CDR3 is TGCGCCAGCAGCTTGGAACCGGGACCTTACGAGCAGTACTTC.

The rearrangement joins TRBV18 to TRBJ1-1; no clear D gene. Germline V gene lookup returns CDR1 KGHSH and CDR2 LQKENI. V lost 2 bases and J lost 2, with 9 bases in between. CDR3 length equals 14 residues. As DNA, the CDR3 is TGTGCCAGCTCACCAACGGTTACCAACACTGAAGCTTTCTTT. This translates into CASSPTVTNTEAFF.

This chain joins TRBV27 and TRBJ1-5, with D maybe TRBD1 (5 bases). The CDR3 runs to 15 residues. With 5 bases removed from V and 3 bases from J, the gap between germline ends came to 14 bases. The germline V gene has CDR1 MNHEY and CDR2 SMNVEV (reference sequence). The CDR3 here is CASSPNGGSNQPQHF. The CDR3 coding sequence is TGTGCCAGCAGTCCAAATGGGGGATCCAATCAGCCCCAGCATTTT.

The chain employs TRBV2 and TRBJ1-4; D is undetermined. Per the germline V gene, CDR1 is SNHLY and CDR2 is FYNNEI. Trimming removed 9 bases at V and 7 bases at J, with 27 bases between. The CDR3 runs to 17 residues. CDR3 DNA: TGTGCCAGTTTACGGAATCCACCCCTCATCTCGGGTGAAAAACTGTTTTTT. It codes for CASLRNPPLISGEKLFF.

V usage is TRBV11-3 and J usage is TRBJ2-5; no reliable D call. Trimming removed 0 bases from V and 8 bases from J, with 10 bases in between. CDR3 length equals 13 residues. Germline-derived CDR1 and CDR2 are SGHNT and YENEEA. The CDR3: CASSLDPLGTQYF. For the CDR3, the DNA is TGTGCCAGCAGCTTAGACCCATTGGGAACCCAGTACTTC.

This chain connects TRBV7-9 to TRBJ2-1; the D is unclear. V lost 5 bases, J lost 8 bases, and 16 bases lay in between. This CDR3 region has 14 residues. Per germline, CDR1 SEHNR and CDR2 FQNEAQ (reference sequence). In DNA, the CDR3 is TGTGCCAGCAGCCGATCCTGGTACGGCGATGAGCAGTTCTTC. Encoded protein: CASSRSWYGDEQFF.

The rearrangement links TRBV5-1 to TRBJ1-2; D gene uncertain. This CDR3 is 13 amino acids long. Trimming shortened V by 2 bases and J by 3 bases, and 8 bases separated the two germline ends. The germline CDR1 and CDR2 sequences are SGHRS and YFSETQ. In nucleotides, the CDR3 is TGCGCCAGCAGCTTCGGACCGTACTATGGCTACACCTTC. It translates to CASSFGPYYGYTF.

V gene TRBV4-2 combines with J gene TRBJ2-7; D is ambiguous. The CDR3 length is 14 residues. Germline CDR1 is LGHNA and CDR2 is YNFKEQ. Between the trimmed V and J ends, which lost 1 base and 1 base, there was a span of 8 bases. CDR3 protein: CASSQGMRSYEQYF. The CDR3 nucleotides read TGTGCCAGCAGCCAAGGGATGAGGTCCTACGAGCAGTACTTC.

The chain recombines TRBV7-9 with TRBJ2-7; the D call may be TRBD1 or TRBD2 (5 bases each). CDR1 is SEHNR, CDR2 FQNEAQ, per germline (reference sequence). The CDR3 is 14 residues long. Trimming pared 5 bases from V and 4 bases from J, leaving 15 bases between. CDR3 nucleotide sequence: TGTGCCAGCAGCGGTCGAGGGGCCGCGTACGAGCAGTACTTC. Amino acid sequence: CASSGRGAAYEQYF.

V is TRBV4-2 and J is TRBJ1-1; possible D gene TRBD1, 5 bases. The germline gives CDR1 LGHNA, CDR2 YNFKEQ. The CDR3 has 16 amino acids. V was shortened by 1 base and J by 3 bases, with 15 bases between the two germline ends. The CDR3 reads CASSQAYQGPDTEAFF. The CDR3 DNA follows: TGTGCCAGCAGCCAAGCCTATCAGGGCCCCGACACTGAAGCTTTCTTT.

The chain uses TRBV5-1 and TRBJ2-1; perhaps TRBD1 as D (7 bases). From germline, CDR1 is SGHRS and CDR2 YFSETQ. Trimming took off 3 bases at V and 1 base at J, with 11 bases between the two ends. This CDR3 comprises 15 residues. CDR3 in amino acids: CASSSGGLSYNEQFF. CDR3 bases: TGCGCCAGCAGCTCAGGGGGGCTTTCCTACAATGAGCAGTTCTTC.

The genes are TRBV29-1 and TRBJ2-3, with TRBD1 identical over 8 bases. This CDR3 is 15 amino acids long. With V trimmed by 7 bases and J by 0 bases, 9 bases remained unmatched. The germline V gene encodes CDR1 SQVTM and CDR2 ANQGSEA. The CDR3, as DNA: TGCAGCGCCAACCCTTACAGGGGGAGCACAGATACGCAGTATTTT. It encodes CSANPYRGSTDTQYF.

The chain has TRBV11-2 and TRBJ2-7; D remains ambiguous. Germline-derived CDR1 and CDR2 are SGHAT and FQNNGV. V was clipped by 4 bases and J by 1 base, with 17 bases between them. This CDR3 spans 16 amino acids. CDR3 nucleotides: TGTGCCAGCAGCTCCTCGATGGGTGCGGAATCCTACGAGCAGTACTTC. This encodes CASSSSMGAESYEQYF. Full variable domain (rest looked up from reference TRBV11-2 and TRBJ2-7): EAGVAQSPRYKIIEKRQSVAFWCNPISGHATLYWYQQILGQGPKLLIQFQNNGVVDDSQLPKDRFSAERLKGVDSTLKIQPAKLEDSAVYLCASSSSMGAESYEQYFGPGTRLTVT.

CDR3 coding DNA: TGTGCCTGGAGTATTACAGGCTTCTATGGCTACACCTTC. Its protein is CAWSITGFYGYTF. This chain uses TRBV30 with TRBJ1-2, with D perhaps TRBD1 (5 bases). The ends were cut back, 2 bases at V and 4 bases at J, with 11 bases in the middle. The CDR3 covers 13 residues. The germline CDR1 and CDR2 sequences are GTSNPN and SVGIG (reference sequence).

The chain couples TRBV10-1 to TRBJ2-7; D possibly corresponds to TRBD2 (6 bases). The V gene's germline CDR1 is WNHNN and CDR2 SYGVQD (reference sequence). V was clipped by 0 bases and J by 3 bases, with 12 bases between them. This CDR3 has 15 residues. The CDR3 DNA reads TGCGCCAGCAGTGAGTCGGTCCTGGGGGGCTACGAGCAGTACTTC. It encodes CASSESVLGGYEQYF.

The V gene is TRBV19, the J gene TRBJ1-5, with TRBD1 matching 7 bases. The V gene's germline CDR1 is LNHDA and CDR2 SQIVND (reference sequence). The CDR3 totals 14 residues. After removal of 5 bases from V and 3 bases from J, the junction contained 4 bases not matched to a gene. CDR3 loop: CASSVGQDNQPQHF. The CDR3, as DNA: TGTGCCAGTAGTGTTGGACAGGACAATCAGCCCCAGCATTTT. Full variable domain (outside the CDR3, taken from reference TRBV19 and TRBJ1-5): DGGITQSPKYLFRKEGQNVTLSCEQNLNHDAMYWYRQDPGQGLRLIYYSQIVNDFQKGDIAEGYSVSREKKESFPLTVTSAQKNPTAFYLCASSVGQDNQPQHFGDGTRLSIL.

The genes are TRBV13 and TRBJ1-1, with D maybe TRBD1 (5 bases). The ends were cut back, 3 bases at V and 5 bases at J, with 13 bases in the middle. CDR3 size: 14 residues. Germline loops: CDR1 PRHDT, CDR2 FYEKMQ (reference sequence). CDR3 sequence reads: CASSLGVGGTEAFF. The CDR3 bases are TGTGCCAGCAGCTTGGGGGTTGGAGGGACTGAAGCTTTCTTT.

This rearrangement joins TRBV18 to TRBJ2-5; D is unresolved. Germline CDR1 and CDR2: KGHSH and LQKENI. The CDR3 covers 13 residues. Trimming cost V 0 bases and J 2 bases, with 4 bases left between them. DNA of the CDR3: TGTGCCAGCTCACCACCTTCGCAAGAGACCCAGTACTTC. It yields the protein CASSPPSQETQYF.

Only a few counts were recorded for this clone. This chain uses TRBV6-6 with TRBJ1-5, with TRBD1 as a possible D gene (5 bases). CDR3 length: 14 residues. Germline V gene data show CDR1 as MNHNY and CDR2 as SVGAGI (reference sequence). Trimming stripped 11 bases from V and 0 bases from J, with 14 bases between. This CDR3 reads CAGSGGYSNQPQHF. The CDR3 DNA is TGTGCCGGCTCGGGGGGATATAGCAATCAGCCCCAGCATTTT.

The genes are TRBV27 and TRBJ2-3; D call uncertain. The V gene lost 1 base and the J gene lost 4 bases, with 12 bases spanning the gap. The germline V gene has CDR1 MNHEY and CDR2 SMNVEV (reference sequence). The CDR3 has 15 residues. The CDR3 DNA is TGTGCCAGCAGTTTATGGGGTGGTGAGGCAGATACGCAGTATTTT. The encoded protein is CASSLWGGEADTQYF.

The chain employs TRBV18 and TRBJ1-2, with 7 nucleotides matching TRBD1. Trimming removed 6 bases from V and 5 bases from J; junction bases left unmatched: 6. This CDR3 comprises 13 residues. The germline V gene encodes CDR1 KGHSH and CDR2 LQKENI. The CDR3 region has the DNA TGTGCCAGCTCCCCCGACAGGGTTTATGGCTACACCTTC. Translating it yields CASSPDRVYGYTF. The full variable domain, rest sourced from reference TRBV18 and TRBJ1-2, is NAGVMQNPRHLVRRRGQEARLRCSPMKGHSHVYWYRQLPEEGLKFMVYLQKENIIDESGMPKERFSAEFPKEGPSILRIQQVVRGDSAAYFCASSPDRVYGYTFGSGTRLTVV.

A single count supports this clone. V is TRBV30 and J is TRBJ1-2; D is unresolved. The V gene lost 2 bases and the J gene lost 5 bases, with 9 bases spanning the gap. The CDR3 loop spans 12 amino acids. Germline CDR1 and CDR2: GTSNPN and SVGIG (reference sequence). CDR3 in DNA: TGTGCCTGGAGTTTCGGACTATATGGCTACACCTTC. This codes for CAWSFGLYGYTF.

The chain joins TRBV15 to TRBJ2-7; TRBD1 agrees at 8 bases. V gave up 8 bases and J gave up 5 bases; unmatched junction bases: 11. CDR3 length: 14 residues. Germline CDR1 is LNHNV and CDR2 is YYDKDF (reference sequence). The CDR3 nucleotides read TGTGCCACCCGGCTCGGGACAGGTGGCGACGAGCAGTACTTC. Protein product: CATRLGTGGDEQYF.

The chain joins TRBV30 to TRBJ2-7; the match to TRBD1 covers 7 bases. In germline, CDR1 is GTSNPN, CDR2 SVGIG (reference sequence). This CDR3 has 15 amino acids. Unmatched junction bases numbered 9, after V lost 2 bases and J lost 2 bases. CDR3 nucleotide sequence: TGTGCCTGGAGTCTACGAGGGGGCAACACCTACGAGCAGTACTTC. Its translation is CAWSLRGGNTYEQYF.

The chain couples TRBV10-1 to TRBJ2-7, with TRBD1 as a possible D gene (5 bases). Germline V gives CDR1 WNHNN, CDR2 SYGVQD (reference sequence). Deletions cut 5 bases from V and 3 bases from J, with 8 bases between. CDR3 length: 12 residues. Written as DNA, the CDR3 is TGCGCCAGCAGTAAGGACAACTACGAGCAGTACTTC. The encoded protein is CASSKDNYEQYF.

The chain links TRBV6-1 to TRBJ2-3, with 8 bases that match TRBD2. This CDR3 contains 14 residues. Germline assignment: CDR1 MNHNS and CDR2 SASEGT. J lost 5 bases, V lost 7 bases, and 8 bases had no gene match. CDR3 sequence: CASKLGGARDTQYF. The CDR3 coding sequence is TGTGCCAGCAAGCTCGGGGGGGCGCGAGATACGCAGTATTTT.

The genes are TRBV18 and TRBJ1-1; D is perhaps TRBD1 (6 bases). V lost 6 bases and J 2 bases, leaving 16 bases between the germline ends. The germline V gene has CDR1 KGHSH and CDR2 LQKENI. This CDR3 comprises 15 residues. The CDR3 sequence: CASSSHGGGNTEAFF. CDR3 in DNA: TGTGCCAGCTCGTCGCACGGGGGCGGAAACACTGAAGCTTTCTTT.

The gene calls are TRBV7-9 and TRBJ1-2, with 9 bases fitting TRBD1. After removal of 5 bases from V and 5 bases from J, the junction contained 3 bases not matched to a gene. This CDR3 region has 13 residues. From germline, CDR1 is SEHNR and CDR2 FQNEAQ (reference sequence). CDR3 DNA: TGTGCCAGCAGCACCGGGACAGGGTATGGCTACACCTTC. Amino acid sequence: CASSTGTGYGYTF.

This chain uses TRBV29-1 with TRBJ2-3; either TRBD1 or TRBD2 may fit D (6 bases each). Deletions cut 8 bases from V and 5 bases from J, with 20 bases between. Germline V CDR1 and CDR2: SQVTM, ANQGSEA. This CDR3 has 14 residues. The CDR3 is CSLQVGGRGDTQYF. The CDR3 DNA follows: TGCAGCCTTCAAGTGGGGGGCCGGGGAGATACGCAGTATTTT.

J is TRBJ1-2 and V is TRBV6-5; no definite D call. The CDR3 is 16 amino acids. The V end lost 2 bases, the J end lost 0 bases, and 13 bases lay between the germline ends. The germline CDR1 and CDR2 sequences are MNHEY and SVGAGI. In DNA form, the CDR3 reads TGTGCCAGCAGTTACAGTGGTCATACCTCTAACTATGGCTACACCTTC. It specifies CASSYSGHTSNYGYTF.